This T cell receptor (beta chain) was obtained from a study of OX40 agonist ivuxolimab in advanced cancers. CDR3 length: 17 residues. Germline CDR1 and CDR2: SGHRS and YFSETQ. Trimming at V came to 3 bases and at J to 4 bases, leaving 12 bases not matched to a gene. Points from the study as a whole: The average count of expanded clones was higher among CD8+ T cells than among CD4+. At 0.1 to 3.0 mg/kg, CD4+ and CD8+ blood T cells expanded clonally by week 6.

This table comes from immunoSEQ multiplex PCR, and its TCRdb copy is limited to in-frame clones, with some not included. The sample has some 52,000 clones, 90% to 95% seen once. Peripheral blood came from all dose cohorts at three timepoints. Concerning this clone: Its antigen is not identified.

The TCR sequence derives from an adult with an advanced solid tumor such as melanoma, head and neck, liver or kidney cancer. Sequenced material: CD4+ or CD8+ T cells sorted from blood, taken in a trial of the OX40 agonist ivuxolimab. The genes are TRBV5-1 and TRBJ2-1; 8 bases line up with TRBD1. CDR3 loop: CASSYEPDRGEYNEQFF. The CDR3 DNA reads as TGCGCCAGCAGCTACGAACCCGACAGGGGAGAGTACAATGAGCAGTTCTTC.